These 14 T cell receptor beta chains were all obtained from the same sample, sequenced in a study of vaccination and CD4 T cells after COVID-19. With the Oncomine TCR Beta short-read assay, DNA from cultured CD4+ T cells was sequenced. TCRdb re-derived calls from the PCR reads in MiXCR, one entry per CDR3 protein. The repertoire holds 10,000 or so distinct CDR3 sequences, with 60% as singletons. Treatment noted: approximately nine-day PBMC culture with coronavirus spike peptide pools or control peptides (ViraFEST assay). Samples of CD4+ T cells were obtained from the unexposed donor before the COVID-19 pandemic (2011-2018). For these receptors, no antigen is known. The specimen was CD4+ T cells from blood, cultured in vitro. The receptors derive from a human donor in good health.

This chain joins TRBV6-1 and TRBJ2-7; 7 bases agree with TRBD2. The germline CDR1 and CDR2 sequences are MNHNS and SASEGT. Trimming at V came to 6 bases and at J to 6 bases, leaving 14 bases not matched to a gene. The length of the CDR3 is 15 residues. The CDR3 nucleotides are TGTGCCAGCAGCCGCGTGGGGGGAGGGTCACGCGAGCAGTACTTC. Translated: CASSRVGGGSREQYF.

CDR3 region: CATSRDKGSYEQYF. The DNA for the CDR3 is TGTGCCACCAGCAGAGATAAGGGATCCTACGAGCAGTACTTC. The gene calls are TRBV15 and TRBJ2-7; D is unresolved. Trimming removed 0 bases at V and 1 base at J, with 7 bases between. There are 14 residues in the CDR3. Germline CDR1 and CDR2: LNHNV and YYDKDF (reference sequence).

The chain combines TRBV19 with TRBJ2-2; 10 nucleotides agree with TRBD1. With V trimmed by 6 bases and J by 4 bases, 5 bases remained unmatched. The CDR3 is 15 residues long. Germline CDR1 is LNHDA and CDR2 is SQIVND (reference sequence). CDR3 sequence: CASRRGTGVTGELFF. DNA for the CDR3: TGTGCCAGTAGAAGGGGGACAGGGGTCACCGGGGAGCTGTTTTTT.

The chain's CDR3 is CASRLAGALDTQYF. DNA of the CDR3: TGCGCCAGCAGACTAGCGGGAGCTCTAGATACGCAGTATTTT. The chain couples TRBV10-1 to TRBJ2-3; TRBD2 agrees at 11 bases. This CDR3 spans 14 amino acids. Germline values: CDR1 WNHNN, CDR2 SYGVQD (reference sequence). Trimming took 6 bases from V and 5 from J; bases not matched to a gene: 4.

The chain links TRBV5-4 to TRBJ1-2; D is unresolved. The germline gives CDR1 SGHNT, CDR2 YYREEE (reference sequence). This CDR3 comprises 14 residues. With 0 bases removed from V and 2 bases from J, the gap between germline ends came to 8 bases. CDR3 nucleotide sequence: TGTGCCAGCAGCTTGGAAACGGGGAACTATGGCTACACCTTC. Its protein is CASSLETGNYGYTF. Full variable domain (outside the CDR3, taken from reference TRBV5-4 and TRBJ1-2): ETGVTQSPTHLIKTRGQQVTLRCSSQSGHNTVSWYQQALGQGPQFIFQYYREEENGRGNFPPRFSGLQFPNYSSELNVNALELDDSALYLCASSLETGNYGYTFGSGTRLTVV.

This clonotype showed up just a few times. CDR3 sequence reads: CASSKTGQGYTF. CDR3 bases: TGTGCCAGCAGCAAGACAGGCCAGGGCTACACCTTC. This rearrangement joins TRBV21-1 to TRBJ1-2; TRBD1 is the table's D call, not checked against the DNA. TRBV21-1 counts as a pseudogene. This CDR3 spans 12 amino acids.

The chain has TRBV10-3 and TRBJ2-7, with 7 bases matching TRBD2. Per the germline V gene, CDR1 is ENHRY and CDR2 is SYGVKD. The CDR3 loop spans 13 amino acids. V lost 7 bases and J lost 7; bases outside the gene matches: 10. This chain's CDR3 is CAINDLPGGEQYF. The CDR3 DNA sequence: TGTGCCATCAATGACCTCCCCGGGGGGGAGCAGTACTTC.

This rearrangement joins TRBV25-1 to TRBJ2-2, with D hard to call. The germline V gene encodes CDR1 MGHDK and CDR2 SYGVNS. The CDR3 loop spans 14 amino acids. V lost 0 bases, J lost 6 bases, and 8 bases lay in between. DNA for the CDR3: TGTGCCAGCAGTGAATACCTACCGTCCGGGGAGCTGTTTTTT. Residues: CASSEYLPSGELFF.

CDR3 amino acids: CASSGTGGEAFF. The CDR3 coding sequence is TGTGCCAGCAGCGGGACAGGGGGTGAAGCTTTCTTT. This chain links TRBV5-4 with TRBJ1-1, with 11 bases identical to TRBD1. V was clipped by 4 bases and J by 7 bases; unmatched bases: 0. The germline V gene has CDR1 SGHNT and CDR2 YYREEE (reference sequence). The CDR3 spans 12 residues. The full variable domain, rest sourced from reference TRBV5-4 and TRBJ1-1, is ETGVTQSPTHLIKTRGQQVTLRCSSQSGHNTVSWYQQALGQGPQFIFQYYREEENGRGNFPPRFSGLQFPNYSSELNVNALELDDSALYLCASSGTGGEAFFGQGTRLTVV.

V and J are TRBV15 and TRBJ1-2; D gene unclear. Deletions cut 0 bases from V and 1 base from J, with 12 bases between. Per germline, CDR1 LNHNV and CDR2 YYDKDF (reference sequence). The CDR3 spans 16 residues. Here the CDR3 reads CATSRDRYGDNYGYTF. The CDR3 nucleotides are TGTGCCACCAGCAGAGATCGTTACGGAGATAACTATGGCTACACCTTC.

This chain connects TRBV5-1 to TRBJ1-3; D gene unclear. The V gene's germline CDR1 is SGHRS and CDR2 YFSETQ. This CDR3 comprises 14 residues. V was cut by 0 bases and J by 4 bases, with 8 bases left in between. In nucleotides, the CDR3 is TGCGCCAGCAGCTTGGCTGGTACCGGAAACACCATATATTTT. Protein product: CASSLAGTGNTIYF. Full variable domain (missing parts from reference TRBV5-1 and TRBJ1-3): KAGVTQTPRYLIKTRGQQVTLSCSPISGHRSVSWYQQTPGQGLQFLFEYFSETQRNKGNFPGRFSGRQFSNSRSEMNVSTLELGDSALYLCASSLAGTGNTIYFGEGSWLTVV.

This CDR3 is CASSQDMLRGEQYF. The CDR3 coding sequence is TGCGCCAGCAGCCAAGACATGCTCAGAGGGGAGCAGTACTTC. The chain uses TRBV5-1 and TRBJ2-7; the D gene is possibly TRBD2 (5 bases). This CDR3 has 14 amino acids. V lost 4 bases and J 7 bases, leaving 18 bases between the germline ends. Looked up from germline, CDR1 is SGHRS and CDR2 is YFSETQ.

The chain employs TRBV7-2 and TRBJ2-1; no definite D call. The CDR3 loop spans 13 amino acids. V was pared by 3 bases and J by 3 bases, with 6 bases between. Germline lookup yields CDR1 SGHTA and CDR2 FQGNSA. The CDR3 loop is CASSLGIYNEQFF. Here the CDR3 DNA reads TGTGCCAGCAGCTTGGGGATCTACAATGAGCAGTTCTTC.

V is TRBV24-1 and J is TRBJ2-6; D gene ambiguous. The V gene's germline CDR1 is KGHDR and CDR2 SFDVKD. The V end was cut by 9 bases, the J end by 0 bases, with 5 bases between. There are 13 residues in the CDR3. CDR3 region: CATGVSGANVLTF. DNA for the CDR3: TGTGCCACCGGGGTCTCTGGGGCCAACGTCCTGACTTTC.